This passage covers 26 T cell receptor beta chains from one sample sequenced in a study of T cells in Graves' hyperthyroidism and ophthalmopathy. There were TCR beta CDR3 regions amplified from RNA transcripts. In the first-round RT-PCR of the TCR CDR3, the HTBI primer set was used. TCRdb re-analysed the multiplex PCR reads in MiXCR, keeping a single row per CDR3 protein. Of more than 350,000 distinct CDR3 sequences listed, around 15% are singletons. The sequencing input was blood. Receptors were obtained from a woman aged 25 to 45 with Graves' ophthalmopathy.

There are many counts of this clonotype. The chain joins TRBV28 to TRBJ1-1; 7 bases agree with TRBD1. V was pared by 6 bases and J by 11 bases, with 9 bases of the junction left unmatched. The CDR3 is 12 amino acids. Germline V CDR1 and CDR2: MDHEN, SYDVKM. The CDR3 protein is CASSSGGGGAFF. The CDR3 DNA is TGTGCCAGCAGCTCGGGAGGGGGCGGGGCTTTCTTT.

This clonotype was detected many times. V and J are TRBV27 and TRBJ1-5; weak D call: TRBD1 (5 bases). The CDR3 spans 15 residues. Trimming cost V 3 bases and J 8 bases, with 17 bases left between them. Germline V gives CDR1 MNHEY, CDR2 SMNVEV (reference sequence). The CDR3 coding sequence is TGTGCCAGCAGTTTCTCCGCGAGACAGAGCAAGCCCCAGCATTTT. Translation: CASSFSARQSKPQHF.

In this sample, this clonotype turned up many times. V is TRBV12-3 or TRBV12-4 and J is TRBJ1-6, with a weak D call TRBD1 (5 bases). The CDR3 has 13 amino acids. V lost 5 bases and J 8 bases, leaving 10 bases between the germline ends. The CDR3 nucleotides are TGTGCCAGCAGTCCAGGGACGGATTCACCCCTCCACTTT. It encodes CASSPGTDSPLHF.

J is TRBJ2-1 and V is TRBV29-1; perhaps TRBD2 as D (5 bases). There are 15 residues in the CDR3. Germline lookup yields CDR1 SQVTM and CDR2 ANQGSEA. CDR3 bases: TGCAGGACTCCGCCTGCGGGCCTTGGGTACAATGAGCAGTTCTTC. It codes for CRTPPAGLGYNEQFF.

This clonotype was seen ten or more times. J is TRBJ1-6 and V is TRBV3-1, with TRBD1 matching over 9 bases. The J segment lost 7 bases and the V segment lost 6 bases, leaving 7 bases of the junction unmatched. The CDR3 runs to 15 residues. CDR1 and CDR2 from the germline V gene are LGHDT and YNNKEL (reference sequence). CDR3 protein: CASRATGTGNSPLHF. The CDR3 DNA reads TGTGCCAGCAGGGCCACCGGGACAGGGAATTCACCCCTCCACTTT. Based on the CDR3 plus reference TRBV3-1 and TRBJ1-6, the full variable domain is DTAVSQTPKYLVTQMGNDKSIKCEQNLGHDTMYWYKQDSKKFLKIMFSYNNKELIINETVPNRFSPKSPDKAHLNLHINSLELGDSAVYFCASRATGTGNSPLHFGNGTRLTVT.

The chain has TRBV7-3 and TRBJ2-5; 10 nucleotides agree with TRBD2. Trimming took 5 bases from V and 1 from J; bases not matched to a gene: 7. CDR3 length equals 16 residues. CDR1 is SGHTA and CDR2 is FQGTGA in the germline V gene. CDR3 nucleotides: TGTGCCAGCAGCCCTAGCGGGGGACGCAGCCAAGAGACCCAGTACTTC. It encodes CASSPSGGRSQETQYF.

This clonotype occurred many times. CDR3 sequence reads: CASSLTATSGYTDTQYF. As DNA, the CDR3 is TGTGCCAGCAGCTTAACGGCCACTAGCGGTTACACAGATACGCAGTATTTT. This sequence joins TRBV7-3 and TRBJ2-3, with 8 bases fitting TRBD2. The CDR3 loop spans 17 amino acids. Germline V lookup: CDR1 SGHTA, CDR2 FQGTGA. Unmatched junction bases numbered 7, after V lost 0 bases and J lost 2 bases.

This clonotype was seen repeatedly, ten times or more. In DNA, the CDR3 is TGTGCCAGCAGCCAGGGGCAGGCTAGCACAGATACGCAGTATTTT. This encodes CASSQGQASTDTQYF. The chain recombines TRBV7-8 with TRBJ2-3; tentative D call: TRBD1 (6 bases). From germline, CDR1 is SGHVS and CDR2 FQNEAQ. V shed 5 bases and J shed 0 bases, with 12 bases lying between them. The CDR3 sequence is 15 residues long. The full variable domain, completed using reference TRBV7-8 and TRBJ2-3, is GAGVSQSPRYKVAKRGQDVALRCDPISGHVSLFWYQQALGQGPEFLTYFQNEAQLDKSGLPSDRFFAERPEGSVSTLKIQRTQQEDSAVYLCASSQGQASTDTQYFGPGTRLTVL.

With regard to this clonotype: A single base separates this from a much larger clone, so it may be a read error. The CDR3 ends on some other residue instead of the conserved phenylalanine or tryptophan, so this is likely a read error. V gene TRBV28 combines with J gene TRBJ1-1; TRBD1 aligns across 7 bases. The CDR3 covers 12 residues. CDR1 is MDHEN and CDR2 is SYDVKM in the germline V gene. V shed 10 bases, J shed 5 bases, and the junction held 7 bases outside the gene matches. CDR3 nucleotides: TGTGCCACCCAGGGGGTCAGGACTGAAGCTTTCCTT. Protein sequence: CATQGVRTEAFL.

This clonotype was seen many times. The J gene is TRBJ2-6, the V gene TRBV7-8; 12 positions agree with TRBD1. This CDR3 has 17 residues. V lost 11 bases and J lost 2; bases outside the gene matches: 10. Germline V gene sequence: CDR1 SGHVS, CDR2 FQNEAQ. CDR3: CASWGQGALAGANVLTF. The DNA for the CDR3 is TGTGCCTCCTGGGGACAGGGGGCGCTTGCTGGGGCCAACGTCCTGACTTTC. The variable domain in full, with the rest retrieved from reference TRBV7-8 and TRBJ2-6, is GAGVSQSPRYKVAKRGQDVALRCDPISGHVSLFWYQQALGQGPEFLTYFQNEAQLDKSGLPSDRFFAERPEGSVSTLKIQRTQQEDSAVYLCASWGQGALAGANVLTFGAGSRLTVL.

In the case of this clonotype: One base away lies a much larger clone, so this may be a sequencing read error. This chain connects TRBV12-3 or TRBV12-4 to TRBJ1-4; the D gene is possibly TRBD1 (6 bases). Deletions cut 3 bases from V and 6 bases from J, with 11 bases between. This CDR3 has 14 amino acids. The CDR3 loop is CASSFSGADEKLFF. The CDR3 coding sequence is TGTGCCAGCAGTTTCTCGGGGGCGGATGAAAAACTGTTTTTT.

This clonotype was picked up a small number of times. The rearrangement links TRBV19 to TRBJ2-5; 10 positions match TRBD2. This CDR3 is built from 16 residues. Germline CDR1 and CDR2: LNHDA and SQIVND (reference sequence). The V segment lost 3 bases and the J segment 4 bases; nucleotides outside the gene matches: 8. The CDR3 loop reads CASSIRSGGASETQYF. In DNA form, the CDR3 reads TGTGCCAGTAGTATCCGCAGCGGGGGGGCGTCAGAGACCCAGTACTTC.

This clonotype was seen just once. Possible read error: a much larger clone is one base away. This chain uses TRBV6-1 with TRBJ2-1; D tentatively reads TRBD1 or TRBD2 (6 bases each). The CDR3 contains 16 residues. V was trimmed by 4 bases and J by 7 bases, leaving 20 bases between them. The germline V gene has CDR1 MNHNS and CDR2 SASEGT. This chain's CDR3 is CASSGSVGGAGNEQFF. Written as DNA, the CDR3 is TGTGCCAGCAGTGGCTCTGTCGGGGGCGCGGGGAATGAGCAGTTCTTC.

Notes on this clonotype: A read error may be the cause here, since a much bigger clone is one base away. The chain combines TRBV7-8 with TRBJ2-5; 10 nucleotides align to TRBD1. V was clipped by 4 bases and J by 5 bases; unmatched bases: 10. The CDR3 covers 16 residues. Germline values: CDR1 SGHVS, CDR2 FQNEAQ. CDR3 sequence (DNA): TGTGCCAGCAGCTCAGCTAAGACAGGGGGCGCGGAGACCCAGTACTTC. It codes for CASSSAKTGGAETQYF.

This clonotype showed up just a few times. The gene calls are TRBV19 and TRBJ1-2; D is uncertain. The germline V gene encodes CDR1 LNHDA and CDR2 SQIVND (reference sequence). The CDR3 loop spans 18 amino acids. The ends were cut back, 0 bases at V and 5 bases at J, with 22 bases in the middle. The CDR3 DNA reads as TGTGCCAGTAGTATAGATGGTCCGCCCGGGGAAAGGTGGTATGGCTACACCTTC. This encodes CASSIDGPPGERWYGYTF.

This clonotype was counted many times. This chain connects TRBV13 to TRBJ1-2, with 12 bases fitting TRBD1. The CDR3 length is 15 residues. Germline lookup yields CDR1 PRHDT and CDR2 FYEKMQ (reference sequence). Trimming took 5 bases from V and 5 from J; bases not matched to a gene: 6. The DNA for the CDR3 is TGTGCCAGCAGCCAGGGACAGGGGGCTTTATATGGCTACACCTTC. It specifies CASSQGQGALYGYTF.

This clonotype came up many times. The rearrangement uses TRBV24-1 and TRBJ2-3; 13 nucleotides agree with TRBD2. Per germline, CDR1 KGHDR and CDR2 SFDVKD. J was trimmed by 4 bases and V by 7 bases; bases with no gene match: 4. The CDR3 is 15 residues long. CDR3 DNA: TGTGCCACCAGAGGACTAGCGGGGGATGCAGATACGCAGTATTTT. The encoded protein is CATRGLAGDADTQYF.

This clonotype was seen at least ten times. The CDR3: CASSEPGGYEKLFF. The CDR3 DNA reads as TGTGCCAGCAGTGAACCTGGCGGATATGAAAAACTGTTTTTT. The V gene is TRBV6-1, the J gene TRBJ1-4; the D is unclear. Trimming took off 2 bases at V and 6 bases at J, with 10 bases between the two ends. Per the germline V gene, CDR1 is MNHNS and CDR2 is SASEGT. The CDR3 runs 14 residues.

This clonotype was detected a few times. CDR3 DNA: TGCGCCAGCAGGGGGACAGGGTGGGAGCTGTTTTTT. It yields the protein CASRGTGWELFF. The chain recombines TRBV10-1 with TRBJ2-2, with TRBD1 matching over 9 bases. The CDR3 extends over 12 amino acids. With V trimmed by 6 bases and J by 9 bases, 2 bases remained unmatched. Germline lookup yields CDR1 WNHNN and CDR2 SYGVQD (reference sequence).

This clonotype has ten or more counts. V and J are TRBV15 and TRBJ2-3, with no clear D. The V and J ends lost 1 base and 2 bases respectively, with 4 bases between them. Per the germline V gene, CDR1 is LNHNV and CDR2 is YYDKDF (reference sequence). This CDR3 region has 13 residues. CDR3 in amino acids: CATSRGNTDTQYF. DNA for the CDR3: TGTGCCACCAGCAGAGGAAACACAGATACGCAGTATTTT.

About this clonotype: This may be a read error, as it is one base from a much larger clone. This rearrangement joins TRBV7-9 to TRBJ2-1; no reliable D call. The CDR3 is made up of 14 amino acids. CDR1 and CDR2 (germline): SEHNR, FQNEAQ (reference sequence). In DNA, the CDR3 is TGTGCCAACAGCTACGACCTCGGCCACAATGAGCAGTTCTTC. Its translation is CANSYDLGHNEQFF.

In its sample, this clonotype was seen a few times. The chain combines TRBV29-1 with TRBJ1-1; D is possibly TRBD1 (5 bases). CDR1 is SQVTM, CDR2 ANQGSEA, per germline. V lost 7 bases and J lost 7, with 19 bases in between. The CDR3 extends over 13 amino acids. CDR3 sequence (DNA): TGCAGCGCGGCGGGACGTTCGAAGAGTGAAGCTTTCTTT. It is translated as CSAAGRSKSEAFF.

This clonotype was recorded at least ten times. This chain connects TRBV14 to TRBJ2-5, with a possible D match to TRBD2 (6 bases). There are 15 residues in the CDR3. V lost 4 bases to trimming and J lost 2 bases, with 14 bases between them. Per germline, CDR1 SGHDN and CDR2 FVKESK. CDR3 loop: CASSPGLGLQETQYF. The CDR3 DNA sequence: TGTGCCAGCAGCCCGGGACTTGGATTACAAGAGACCCAGTACTTC. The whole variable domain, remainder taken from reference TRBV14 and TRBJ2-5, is EAGVTQFPSHSVIEKGQTVTLRCDPISGHDNLYWYRRVMGKEIKFLLHFVKESKQDESGMPNNRFLAERTGGTYSTLKVQPAELEDSGVYFCASSPGLGLQETQYFGPGTRLLVL.

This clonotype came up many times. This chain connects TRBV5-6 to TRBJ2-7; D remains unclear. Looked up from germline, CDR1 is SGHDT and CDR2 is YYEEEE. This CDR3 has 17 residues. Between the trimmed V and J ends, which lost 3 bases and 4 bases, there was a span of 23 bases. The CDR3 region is CASSSRGTAPYSYEQYF. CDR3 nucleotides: TGTGCCAGCAGCTCGAGAGGCACAGCACCCTACAGTTACGAGCAGTACTTC.

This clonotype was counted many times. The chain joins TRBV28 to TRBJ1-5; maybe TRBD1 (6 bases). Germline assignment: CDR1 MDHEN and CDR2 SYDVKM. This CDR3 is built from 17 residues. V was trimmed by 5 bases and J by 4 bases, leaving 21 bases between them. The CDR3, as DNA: TGTGCCAGCAGTCTCCGGGACAACTATTTTTGGAATCAGCCCCAGCATTTT. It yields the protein CASSLRDNYFWNQPQHF.

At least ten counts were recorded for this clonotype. CDR3 in DNA: TGCAGTGCTAGGGGGGATCAGCCCCAGCATTTT. Translating gives CSARGDQPQHF. The chain combines TRBV20-1 with TRBJ1-5, with TRBD1 as a possible D gene (5 bases). V lost 3 bases and J 5 bases, leaving 5 bases between the germline ends. CDR3 length: 11 residues. The germline gives CDR1 DFQATT, CDR2 SNEGSKA (reference sequence).